This T cell receptor (beta chain) was obtained from a study of cytomegalovirus exposure and HLA in healthy donors. Overall study results and limits: Sequencing probably produced one cluster of sequence variants that were highly shared.

A word on this clone: Antigen specificity is unknown.

It was with 60 Vbeta and 13 Jbeta primers that the PCR ran. Sequenced by immunoSEQ multiplex PCR; TCRdb stores in-frame clones only, minus some. This table holds about 190,000 clones, roughly four fifths found once. The CDR3 extends over 15 amino acids. V lost 8 bases and J lost 5; bases outside the gene matches: 13. Germline V gives CDR1 MNHEY, CDR2 SMNVEV (reference sequence). Source material: PBMCs. V gene TRBV27 combines with J gene TRBJ1-2, with 8 positions matching TRBD1. This clonotype was sampled from a woman between 25 and 40 years old in good health and CMV-seronegative. The CDR3 region has the DNA TGTGCCAGCCCGGACAGGGAGGAAGGTGCATATGGCTACACCTTC. Amino acid sequence: CASPDREEGAYGYTF.